The source of this T cell receptor beta chain is a study of STAT3 mutations in large granular lymphocyte leukemia. The wider study: Roughly half the longitudinally sequenced T-LGLL patients had canonical STAT3 mutations. General observations from the study: Some patients had persisting codominant clonotypes that could mask small clones. In T-cell large granular lymphocyte leukemia, about half of patients showed multiple immunodominant subclonotypes. After therapy, 6 of 18 patients switched clonotypes, all new clones STAT3 wild type.

The CDR3 runs 15 residues. The germline CDR1 and CDR2 sequences are SGHRS and YFSETQ. The V end lost 3 bases, the J end lost 0 bases, and 9 bases lay between the germline ends. On this clone itself: What it binds is unknown.

Profiling relied on immunoSEQ multiplex PCR, and the TCRdb table lists in-frame clones only, not all of them. The table records under 35,000 clones, about three quarters of them present only once. The specimen was peripheral blood mononuclear cells. This clonotype was sampled from a woman between 50 and 59 years old with T-cell large granular lymphocyte leukemia. Some clones in this sample may be carry-over from other donors' samples. The chain is built from TRBV5-1 and TRBJ1-4, with D perhaps TRBD1 (6 bases). The CDR3 DNA reads TGCGCCAGCAGCTCCACAGGGACAACTAATGAAAAACTGTTTTTT. Protein product: CASSSTGTTNEKLFF.